Below, one TCR beta chain is given with its context. Its target is unknown. Two lung cancer pathologists independently confirmed each histologic diagnosis. This CDR3 region has 15 residues. With V trimmed by 3 bases and J by 3 bases, 8 bases remained unmatched. The germline V gene has CDR1 WNHNN and CDR2 SYGVQD (reference sequence). The record originates from a study of immune evolution from preneoplasia to lung adenocarcinoma. Profiled with immunoSEQ multiplex PCR; TCRdb holds only in-frame clones, not every one. Of more than 6,500 clones listed, more than 70% were seen once; the top ten hold approximately 7.7%. General observations from the study: Top clone frequencies peaked in normal lung, apparently declining through invasive adenocarcinoma. Later-stage lesions appeared to have more T cells, more diversity, less clonality.

The sequenced sample was FFPE adjacent normal lung tissue. The TCR sequence derives from a person aged 70 to 85 with lung adenocarcinoma. This chain uses TRBV10-1 with TRBJ2-7; 7 nucleotides align to TRBD1. CDR3 nucleotide sequence: TGCGCCAGCAGTGACCCTAAACAGGGGTTCTACGAGCAGTACTTC. Its protein product is CASSDPKQGFYEQYF.